The 27 T cell receptor beta chains given below trace back to one sample, sequenced in a study of blood T cell repertoires in COVID-19 (dated by TCRdb to 2018 to 2021). Library generation was performed with the immunoSEQ multiplex PCR assay. In its TCRdb copy, this immuneACCESS table keeps in-frame sequences only and misses some clones. Where compared with another copy, unresolved V genes explain less than half of these, and the others have no known cause. For this sample the table gives fewer than 250,000 clones, of which more than 70% were detected only once. The ten largest clones capture around 2.9% of the sample. The specimen sequenced was peripheral blood. Receptors were obtained from a woman aged 60-75 years with acute or convalescent COVID-19.

This chain joins TRBV28 and TRBJ1-2; 9 bases align to TRBD1. J lost 4 bases, V lost 9 bases, and 12 bases had no gene match. Germline V gene sequence: CDR1 MDHEN, CDR2 SYDVKM. The length of the CDR3 is 15 residues. CDR3 DNA: TGTGCCAGTCATACCCGACAGGGGGTAATCTATGGCTACACCTTC. The encoded protein is CASHTRQGVIYGYTF.

The J gene is TRBJ2-7, the V gene TRBV5-6; TRBD1 agrees at 8 bases. Germline V gene sequence: CDR1 SGHDT, CDR2 YYEEEE. J gave up 4 bases and V 3 bases, and 3 bases lay outside the gene matches. The CDR3 length is 13 residues. The CDR3 here is CASSWDRTYEQYF. The CDR3 nucleotides read TGTGCCAGCAGCTGGGACAGGACATACGAGCAGTACTTC. Complete variable domain (other parts from reference TRBV5-6 and TRBJ2-7): DAGVTQSPTHLIKTRGQQVTLRCSPKSGHDTVSWYQQALGQGPQFIFQYYEEEERQRGNFPDRFSGHQFPNYSSELNVNALLLGDSALYLCASSWDRTYEQYFGPGTRLTVT.

V gene TRBV19 combines with J gene TRBJ1-1; 8 bases are shared with TRBD1. The trim removed 6 bases at V and 1 base at J, leaving 4 bases unmatched. The CDR3 consists of 14 residues. Germline lookup yields CDR1 LNHDA and CDR2 SQIVND (reference sequence). CDR3 residues: CASRAGGSNTEAFF. In nucleotides, the CDR3 is TGTGCCAGTAGAGCAGGGGGCTCGAACACTGAAGCTTTCTTT.

A single count supports this clone. This chain uses TRBV18 with TRBJ1-5, with D perhaps matching TRBD1 (5 bases). The V end lost 3 bases, the J end lost 1 base, and 7 bases lay between the germline ends. The CDR3 runs to 14 residues. Germline CDR1 KGHSH, CDR2 LQKENI. CDR3 sequence (DNA): TGTGCCAGCTCACCCTCAGGGAGCAATCAGCCCCAGCATTTT. It codes for CASSPSGSNQPQHF.

This chain joins TRBV5-1 and TRBJ2-2, with TRBD1 matching 10 bases. The germline gives CDR1 SGHRS, CDR2 YFSETQ. The CDR3 runs to 15 residues. With 3 bases clipped from V and 4 bases from J, the junction kept 3 bases outside the gene matches. CDR3 bases: TGCGCCAGCAGCTCCGGGACAGGGGTCACCGGGGAGCTGTTTTTT. It yields the protein CASSSGTGVTGELFF.

This rearrangement joins TRBV18 to TRBJ2-3, with TRBD1 identical over 7 bases. There are 15 residues in the CDR3. After removal of 0 bases from V and 4 bases from J, the junction contained 4 bases not matched to a gene. Germline V gene lookup returns CDR1 KGHSH and CDR2 LQKENI. The CDR3 sequence is CASSPPGQLPDTQYF. CDR3 coding DNA: TGTGCCAGCTCACCACCGGGACAGTTGCCAGATACGCAGTATTTT. The complete variable domain, with remaining parts taken from reference TRBV18 and TRBJ2-3, reads NAGVMQNPRHLVRRRGQEARLRCSPMKGHSHVYWYRQLPEEGLKFMVYLQKENIIDESGMPKERFSAEFPKEGPSILRIQQVVRGDSAAYFCASSPPGQLPDTQYFGPGTRLTVL.

The J gene is TRBJ1-2, the V gene TRBV23-1; D ambiguous. TRBV23-1 is an ORF for which the function is uncertain. V was shortened by 0 bases and J by 4 bases, with 12 bases between the two germline ends. The CDR3 sequence is 15 residues long. In DNA, the CDR3 is TGCGCCAGCAGTCAATCGGACCTCGGAGGCTATGGCTACACCTTC. It codes for CASSQSDLGGYGYTF.

The rearrangement links TRBV28 to TRBJ2-7; 16 nucleotides match TRBD2. Germline V gene sequence: CDR1 MDHEN, CDR2 SYDVKM. V shed 3 bases and J 7 bases; nucleotides not matched to a gene: 9. The CDR3 runs 17 residues. This CDR3 is CASSLIGTSGRVGEQYF. CDR3 sequence (DNA): TGTGCCAGCAGTTTGATAGGGACTAGCGGGAGGGTAGGGGAGCAGTACTTC.

The V gene is TRBV13, the J gene TRBJ1-5; perhaps TRBD1 as D (5 bases). Germline V gene data show CDR1 as PRHDT and CDR2 as FYEKMQ (reference sequence). This CDR3 contains 17 residues. The ends were cut back, 5 bases at V and 6 bases at J, with 23 bases in the middle. The CDR3 is CASSIDRGGRTGQPQHF. CDR3 nucleotides: TGTGCCAGCAGCATAGACAGAGGCGGGCGTACTGGTCAGCCCCAGCATTTT.

This chain connects TRBV28 to TRBJ2-7, with 7 bases identical to TRBD2. The V gene end was trimmed by 3 bases and the J gene end by 2 bases; junction bases not matched to a gene: 4. The CDR3 sequence is 14 residues long. Germline lookup yields CDR1 MDHEN and CDR2 SYDVKM. The DNA of the CDR3 is TGTGCCAGCAGTTTGGAACTAGCGACCTACGAGCAGTACTTC. It yields the protein CASSLELATYEQYF. Looking up the rest from reference TRBV28 and TRBJ2-7 gives the full variable domain: DVKVTQSSRYLVKRTGEKVFLECVQDMDHENMFWYRQDPGLGLRLIYFSYDVKMKEKGDIPEGYSVSREKKERFSLILESASTNQTSMYLCASSLELATYEQYFGPGTRLTVT.

The rearrangement links TRBV5-8 to TRBJ1-4; 8 nucleotides line up with TRBD1. The CDR3 sequence is 15 residues long. After removal of 4 bases from V and 8 bases from J, the junction contained 10 bases not matched to a gene. CDR1 is SGHTS, CDR2 YDEGEE, per germline. This chain's CDR3 is CASSDPGTGKEKLFF. Here the CDR3 DNA reads TGTGCCAGCAGCGATCCCGGGACAGGAAAGGAAAAACTGTTTTTT.

The J gene is TRBJ2-5, the V gene TRBV5-4; 9 bases are a match to TRBD2. The CDR3 contains 14 residues. V gave up 1 base and J gave up 4 bases; unmatched junction bases: 2. Germline CDR1 reads SGHNT; CDR2 reads YYREEE (reference sequence). The CDR3 here is CASSLRTSVETQYF. The CDR3 DNA is TGTGCCAGCAGCTTGCGGACTAGCGTAGAGACCCAGTACTTC.

The CDR3 DNA follows: TGCGCCAGCAGCTTGGGTAGCGGGAGGGAGACCCAGTACTTC. It yields the protein CASSLGSGRETQYF. The rearrangement joins TRBV5-1 to TRBJ2-5, with 10 bases lining up with TRBD2. Trimming cost V 0 bases and J 5 bases; bases outside gene matches: 1. The length of the CDR3 is 14 residues. In germline, CDR1 is SGHRS, CDR2 YFSETQ.

Comments on this clone: The junction departs from the called germline gene at one end, perhaps through a read error. The rearrangement links TRBV7-2 to TRBJ2-5, with TRBD2 matching over 9 bases. Germline CDR1 SGHTA, CDR2 FQGNSA. The CDR3 is 13 amino acids. The CDR3 coding sequence is TGTGCCAGCAGCTCGGACACCTTAGCGGGGGCTAACTTC. It encodes CASSSDTLAGANF.

The rearrangement uses TRBV19 and TRBJ1-1; D is uncertain. The germline V gene has CDR1 LNHDA and CDR2 SQIVND (reference sequence). Trimming shortened V by 5 bases and J by 3 bases, and 7 bases separated the two germline ends. The CDR3 extends over 12 amino acids. This CDR3 reads CASSAQYTEAFF. The DNA for the CDR3 is TGTGCCAGTAGTGCACAGTACACTGAAGCTTTCTTT.

The rearrangement links TRBV5-6 to TRBJ2-7, with 7 nucleotides matching TRBD1. The germline CDR1 and CDR2 sequences are SGHDT and YYEEEE. This CDR3 comprises 15 residues. V gave up 4 bases and J gave up 5 bases; unmatched junction bases: 12. The CDR3 sequence is CASSLKGASFHEQYF. In nucleotides, the CDR3 is TGTGCCAGCAGCCTAAAGGGGGCGTCTTTCCACGAGCAGTACTTC.

This rearrangement joins TRBV19 to TRBJ1-3, with no clear D. The CDR3 loop spans 13 amino acids. Deletions cut 6 bases from V and 4 bases from J, with 10 bases between. Germline V gene lookup returns CDR1 LNHDA and CDR2 SQIVND (reference sequence). The CDR3 DNA is TGTGCCAGTAGCTTTTATAGCGGAAACACCATATATTTT. Translated, it gives CASSFYSGNTIYF.

This rearrangement joins TRBV11-3 to TRBJ1-1; TRBD1 agrees at 11 bases. Trimming cost V 1 base and J 4 bases; bases outside gene matches: 11. The germline V gene has CDR1 SGHNT and CDR2 YENEEA. This CDR3 is built from 18 residues. Here the CDR3 DNA reads TGTGCCAGCAGCTTAGGAATCGGGACAGGGGGTCTTTCCACTGAAGCTTTCTTT. Protein product: CASSLGIGTGGLSTEAFF.

The chain joins TRBV5-1 to TRBJ2-5; 7 nucleotides line up with TRBD1. Looked up from germline, CDR1 is SGHRS and CDR2 is YFSETQ. V lost 1 base to trimming and J lost 5 bases; unmatched junction nucleotides: 5. The CDR3 covers 14 residues. CDR3 in DNA: TGCGCCAGCAGCTTGACAGGGGAAGGGGAGACCCAGTACTTC. It encodes CASSLTGEGETQYF.

The chain recombines TRBV24-1 with TRBJ2-1; 7 bases map to TRBD1. The CDR3 is made up of 16 amino acids. Per germline, CDR1 KGHDR and CDR2 SFDVKD. After removal of 2 bases from V and 5 bases from J, the junction contained 8 bases not matched to a gene. DNA of the CDR3: TGTGCCACCAGTGATTCTCGGGACAGTGGGAACAATGAGCAGTTCTTC. Its protein is CATSDSRDSGNNEQFF.

The chain joins TRBV7-2 to TRBJ2-7, with a weak D call TRBD2 (5 bases). Germline CDR1 is SGHTA and CDR2 is FQGNSA. The CDR3 covers 13 residues. Deletions cut 5 bases from V and 0 bases from J, with 8 bases between. The CDR3 reads CASSVSDSYEQYF. CDR3 sequence (DNA): TGTGCCAGCAGCGTTAGCGACTCCTACGAGCAGTACTTC.

With regard to this clone: This same CDR3 is encoded by further DNA sequences in the sample. The chain carries TRBV19 and TRBJ2-5, with TRBD1 matching 12 bases. The CDR3 runs to 15 residues. Germline V gives CDR1 LNHDA, CDR2 SQIVND (reference sequence). With 8 bases clipped from V and 4 bases from J, the junction kept 8 bases outside the gene matches. CDR3 sequence reads: CASSRDRGRRETQYF. CDR3 in DNA: TGTGCCAGTTCCCGGGACAGGGGGCGGCGAGAGACCCAGTACTTC.

The chain carries TRBV21-1 and TRBJ2-4; TRBD1, the D gene given by the table, was not confirmed from the DNA. TRBV21-1 is reported as a pseudogene. The CDR3 is made up of 14 amino acids. For the CDR3, the DNA is TGTGCCAGCAGCAAAGCGCTGACAGGCCATTGCCAGTACTTC. Translating gives CASSKALTGHCQYF.

The J gene is TRBJ2-2, the V gene TRBV11-2; 7 bases fit TRBD2. The V gene end was trimmed by 2 bases and the J gene end by 4 bases; junction bases not matched to a gene: 10. Looked up from germline, CDR1 is SGHAT and CDR2 is FQNNGV. The CDR3 has 17 amino acids. The CDR3 DNA sequence: TGTGCCAGCAGCTTATTACCGATGGGGGAGGGCACCGGGGAGCTGTTTTTT. Translating it yields CASSLLPMGEGTGELFF.

The chain uses TRBV9 and TRBJ2-1, with 10 bases identical to TRBD2. The CDR3 sequence is 21 residues long. Trimming cost V 0 bases and J 3 bases; bases outside gene matches: 18. Germline CDR1 SGDLS, CDR2 YYNGEE. The CDR3 reads CASSVALLSSGRVGIYNEQFF. The CDR3 DNA follows: TGTGCCAGCAGCGTAGCTCTTTTATCTAGCGGGAGAGTGGGTATCTACAATGAGCAGTTCTTC.

The rearrangement links TRBV3-1 (or the pseudogene TRBV3-2) to TRBJ1-4; 9 positions match TRBD1. Germline values: CDR1 LGHDT, CDR2 YNNKEL (reference sequence). CDR3 size: 15 residues. With V trimmed by 1 base and J by 7 bases, 4 bases remained unmatched. The CDR3 nucleotides are TGTGCCAGCAGCCAAGTTTACAGGGGGCTTGAAAAACTGTTTTTT. This codes for CASSQVYRGLEKLFF.

J is TRBJ2-2 and V is TRBV7-2; tentative D call: TRBD2 (5 bases). V lost 2 bases and J lost 4, with 14 bases in between. The CDR3 is 16 amino acids. The germline V gene encodes CDR1 SGHTA and CDR2 FQGNSA. The CDR3 DNA reads as TGTGCCAGCAGCTTAAAGAAAAAAACTAGCACCGGGGAGCTGTTTTTT. Protein product: CASSLKKKTSTGELFF.